The clone carrying this T cell receptor beta chain was seen just once. Its antigen is as yet unknown. The sample belongs to a study of chemoradiotherapy in HPV16-positive cancers. Notes on the study in general: Candidate HPV-specific clones and E7-related TCR motifs grew in tumor during treatment. Better recurrence-free survival went with HPV-responsive T-cell expansion in HPV16-positive patients. Only a couple of HPV16-positive patients supplied the functional HPV-specificity definition.

The CDR3 consists of 17 residues. The V segment lost 0 bases and the J segment 8 bases; nucleotides outside the gene matches: 13. Germline V gene lookup returns CDR1 SGDLS and CDR2 YYNGEE. Produced via immunoSEQ multiplex PCR; TCRdb's table is partial and in-frame only. Of tens of thousands of clones in the sample, 93% were seen once. The sequence was obtained from a human donor with HPV-associated anogenital cancer. The sample in question was blood, obtained from a patient who underwent chemoradiotherapy. The chain carries TRBV9 and TRBJ2-1; 8 bases agree with TRBD2. CDR3 residues: CASSVAPTGLGVYEQFF. In DNA, the CDR3 is TGTGCCAGCAGCGTAGCTCCTACGGGACTAGGTGTGTATGAGCAGTTCTTC.